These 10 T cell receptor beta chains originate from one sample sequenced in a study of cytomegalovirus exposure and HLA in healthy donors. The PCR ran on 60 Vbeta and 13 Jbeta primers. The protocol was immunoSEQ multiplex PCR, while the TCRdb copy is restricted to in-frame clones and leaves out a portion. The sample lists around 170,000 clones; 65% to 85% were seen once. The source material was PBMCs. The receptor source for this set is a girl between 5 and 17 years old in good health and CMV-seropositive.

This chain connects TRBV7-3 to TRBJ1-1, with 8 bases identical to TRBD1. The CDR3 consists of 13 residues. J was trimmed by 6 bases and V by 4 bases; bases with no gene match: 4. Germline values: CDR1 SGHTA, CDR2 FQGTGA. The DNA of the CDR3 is TGTGCCAGCAGCTCTCAGGGGGCCCCTGAAGCTTTCTTT. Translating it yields CASSSQGAPEAFF.

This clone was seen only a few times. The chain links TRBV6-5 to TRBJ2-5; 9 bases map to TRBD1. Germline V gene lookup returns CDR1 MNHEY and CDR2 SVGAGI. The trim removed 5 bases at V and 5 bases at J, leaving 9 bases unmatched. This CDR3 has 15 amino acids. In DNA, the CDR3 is TGTGCCAGCAGTCCCCAGGGGACAGGGTATGAGACCCAGTACTTC. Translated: CASSPQGTGYETQYF.

The CDR3 region has the DNA TGTGCCAGCAGCTTAGTCGCGCAGGCCTGGACCTACGAGCAGTACTTC. It yields the protein CASSLVAQAWTYEQYF. The chain uses TRBV7-8 and TRBJ2-7; unclear D gene. The CDR3 covers 16 residues. V was clipped by 1 base and J by 2 bases, with 15 bases between them. Germline CDR1 SGHVS, CDR2 FQNEAQ.

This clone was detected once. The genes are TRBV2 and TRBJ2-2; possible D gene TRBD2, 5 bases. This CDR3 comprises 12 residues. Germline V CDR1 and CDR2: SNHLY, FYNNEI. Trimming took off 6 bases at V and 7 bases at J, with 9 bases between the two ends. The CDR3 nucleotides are TGTGCCAGCAGCGGGATGAGCGGGGAGCTGTTTTTT. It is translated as CASSGMSGELFF.

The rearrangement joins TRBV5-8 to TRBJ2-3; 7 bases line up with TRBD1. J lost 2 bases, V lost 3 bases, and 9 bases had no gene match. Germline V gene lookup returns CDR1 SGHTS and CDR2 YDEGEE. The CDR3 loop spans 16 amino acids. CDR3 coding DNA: TGTGCCAGCAGCTCACAGGGGCTATCCATCACAGATACGCAGTATTTT. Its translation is CASSSQGLSITDTQYF.

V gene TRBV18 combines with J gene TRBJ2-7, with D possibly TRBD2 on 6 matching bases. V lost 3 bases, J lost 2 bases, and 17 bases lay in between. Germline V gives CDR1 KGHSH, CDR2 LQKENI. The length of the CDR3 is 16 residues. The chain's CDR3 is CASSPLVGAGPYEQYF. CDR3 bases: TGTGCCAGCTCACCCCTGGTTGGCGCGGGGCCCTACGAGCAGTACTTC.

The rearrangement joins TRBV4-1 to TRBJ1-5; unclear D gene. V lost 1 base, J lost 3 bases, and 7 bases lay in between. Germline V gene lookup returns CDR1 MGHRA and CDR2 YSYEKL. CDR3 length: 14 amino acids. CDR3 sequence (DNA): TGCGCCAGCAGCCAAGGTCGCGTCAATCAGCCCCAGCATTTT. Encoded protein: CASSQGRVNQPQHF.

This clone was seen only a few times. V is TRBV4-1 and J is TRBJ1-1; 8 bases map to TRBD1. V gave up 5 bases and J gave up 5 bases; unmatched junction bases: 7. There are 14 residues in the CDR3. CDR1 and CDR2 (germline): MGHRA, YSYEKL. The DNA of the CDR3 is TGCGCCAGCAGCTCGACAGGGGTGACTACTGAAGCTTTCTTT. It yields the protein CASSSTGVTTEAFF.

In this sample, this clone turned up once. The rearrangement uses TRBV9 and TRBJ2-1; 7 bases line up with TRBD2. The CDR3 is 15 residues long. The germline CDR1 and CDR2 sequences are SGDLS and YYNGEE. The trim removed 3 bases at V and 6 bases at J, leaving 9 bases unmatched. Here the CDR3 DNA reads TGTGCCAGCAGCGGCCAGACTAGCCCTCCCAATGAGCAGTTCTTC. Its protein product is CASSGQTSPPNEQFF.

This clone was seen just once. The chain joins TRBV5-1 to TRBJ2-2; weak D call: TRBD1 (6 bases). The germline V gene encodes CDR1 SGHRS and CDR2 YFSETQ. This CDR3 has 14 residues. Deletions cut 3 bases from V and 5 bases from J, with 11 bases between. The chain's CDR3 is CASSSRTGTGELFF. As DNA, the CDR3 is TGCGCCAGCAGCTCCCGAACAGGGACCGGGGAGCTGTTTTTT.